This entry is about one TCR beta chain. Many counts were recorded for this clonotype. Its antigen is unknown. Base-call qualities are not available, and no considerably larger clone is one nucleotide away. This sample is drawn from a study of T-cell reconstitution after alpha-beta-depleted transplantation in children (TCRdb year 2016). About the investigation overall: The study quantitatively tracked T-cell immune reconstitution after TCRalphabeta/CD19-depleted allogeneic hematopoietic cell transplantation in children using TCR repertoire profiling. The research as a whole found: In some patients, the high TCRbeta diversity seen at day 60 was put down to recipient T cells and intrathymic progenitors that had survived conditioning. Apparently early alphabetaT-cell count recovery about two months after transplant reportedly relied on only several hundred rapidly expanded clones derived from non-depleted graft cells. Over subsequent months, a decline in hyperexpanded clone frequencies was noted, and after one year, T-cell counts and TCRbeta diversity were mostly ascribed to newly produced T cells.

According to the study, the label for this sample's treatment or condition signals: allogeneic hematopoietic cell transplantation with graft depleted of TCRalphabeta T cells and CD19 B cells. The transplant recipients were children given TCRalphabeta/CD19-depleted allogeneic hematopoietic cell grafts. The protocol used for the library was PCR. Instrument used: Illumina HiSeq 2500. Molecular barcoding was employed in the preparation of TCR libraries, with unique molecular identifiers being used to normalize TCRbeta repertoire quantification. TCRdb applied fastp at Q25 and MiXCR to the public reads, then kept only in-frame beta chains. All rows with the same CDR3 protein become a single entry with the most common DNA and genes. The sample table contains about 230,000 distinct CDR3 sequences; only one count was recorded for around 9.9% of them. The top ten clones comprise approximately 28% of the sample.

CDR1 and CDR2 are drawn from the germline V gene: SGHDN, FVKESK. The germline V and J ends show losses of 3 bases and 3 bases respectively, and no gene match explains 4 bases of the junction. The CDR3 contains 15 residues, cysteine and phenylalanine counted. The entry retains the CDR3 DNA only, 45 bases that are in frame from base 1. The chain is assembled from TRBV14 and TRBJ2-1, and 8 junctional nucleotides match TRBD2. This clonotype was obtained from a child younger than two with acute myeloid leukemia, due to receive a stem cell transplant. This sample comprised PBMCs, obtained before TCRalphabeta/CD19-depleted stem cell transplant. Here is the DNA: TGTGCCAGCAGCCACCAACTAGCGGTCTACAATGAGCAGTTCTTC. It translates to CASSHQLAVYNEQFF.